The 13 T cell receptor beta chains below all came from one sample that was sequenced in a study of T cell responses to AZD1222 COVID-19 vaccine. TCRdb keeps only in-frame clones here, not all; method: immunoSEQ multiplex PCR. The sample carries 80,000 or so clones, about 85% recorded once. This material consisted of peripheral blood, taken on day 0 of AZD1222 vaccination. The receptors come from an adult in good health.

The CDR3 spells CASSATPLADQETQYF. CDR3 bases: TGTGCCAGCAGTGCCACTCCACTAGCGGACCAAGAGACCCAGTACTTC. This chain uses TRBV25-1 with TRBJ2-5; 8 nucleotides match TRBD2. Germline-derived CDR1 and CDR2 are MGHDK and SYGVNS. The CDR3 extends over 16 amino acids. V shed 4 bases and J 0 bases; nucleotides not matched to a gene: 7.

The J gene is TRBJ1-1, the V gene TRBV11-2; possibly TRBD1 for D (5 bases). CDR3 length: 14 amino acids. CDR1 and CDR2 (germline): SGHAT, FQNNGV. Trimming took off 3 bases at V and 5 bases at J, with 13 bases between the two ends. In DNA, the CDR3 is TGTGCCAGCAGCTTTGGCAGGGCGGTTACTGAAGCTTTCTTT. Its protein is CASSFGRAVTEAFF.

The chain carries TRBV7-8 and TRBJ1-2, with a weak D call TRBD1 (6 bases). This CDR3 comprises 15 residues. V shed 6 bases and J shed 2 bases, with 16 bases lying between them. Germline V CDR1 and CDR2: SGHVS, FQNEAQ. The CDR3 spells CASSRDTGSNYGYTF. CDR3 coding DNA: TGTGCCAGCAGTCGTGACACAGGGTCGAACTATGGCTACACCTTC.

The genes are TRBV2 and TRBJ1-4; D uncertain. V was shortened by 8 bases and J by 0 bases, with 16 bases between the two germline ends. The CDR3 is made up of 16 amino acids. Germline V CDR1 and CDR2: SNHLY, FYNNEI. The CDR3 DNA is TGTGCCAGCGGGTCCAGAAACCTTGCAACTAATGAAAAACTGTTTTTT. As protein: CASGSRNLATNEKLFF.

The J gene is TRBJ2-7, the V gene TRBV27; D uncertain. The germline V gene has CDR1 MNHEY and CDR2 SMNVEV (reference sequence). The V gene lost 6 bases and the J gene lost 3 bases, with 9 bases spanning the gap. The CDR3 is 12 residues long. The CDR3 loop reads CASRTGRYEQYF. The CDR3 nucleotides are TGTGCCAGCAGGACCGGTCGCTACGAGCAGTACTTC.

The rearrangement joins TRBV2 to TRBJ2-2, with 13 bases matching TRBD2. V was pared by 6 bases and J by 10 bases, with 5 bases of the junction left unmatched. The CDR3 sequence is 14 residues long. Germline CDR1 and CDR2: SNHLY and FYNNEI. The CDR3 region is CASREGLAGLELFF. DNA for the CDR3: TGTGCCAGCAGAGAGGGACTAGCGGGATTGGAGCTGTTTTTT.

This chain's CDR3 is CASNPGANTDTQYF. CDR3 nucleotide sequence: TGTGCCAGCAATCCGGGAGCGAACACAGATACGCAGTATTTT. The chain has TRBV6-5 and TRBJ2-3; D is perhaps TRBD2 (6 bases). The ends were cut back, 7 bases at V and 2 bases at J, with 13 bases in the middle. The CDR3 sequence is 14 residues long. Germline lookup yields CDR1 MNHEY and CDR2 SVGAGI.

This rearrangement joins TRBV7-9 to TRBJ1-5; a possible D gene is TRBD1 (5 bases). CDR3 size: 14 residues. CDR1 and CDR2 from the germline V gene are SEHNR and FQNEAQ (reference sequence). The V end lost 5 bases, the J end lost 1 base, and 9 bases lay between the germline ends. For the CDR3, the DNA is TGTGCCAGCAGCAGTCGACAGAGCAATCAGCCCCAGCATTTT. It is translated as CASSSRQSNQPQHF.

This clone was seen a single time. The rearrangement links TRBV6-2 or TRBV6-3 to TRBJ1-5; D is ambiguous. V was shortened by 6 bases and J by 0 bases, with 6 bases between the two germline ends. The V gene's germline CDR1 is MNHEY and CDR2 SVGEGT. This CDR3 spans 13 amino acids. In DNA form, the CDR3 reads TGTGCCAGCAGGCCTCATAGCAATCAGCCCCAGCATTTT. Its protein is CASRPHSNQPQHF.

The chain has TRBV3-1 (or the pseudogene TRBV3-2) and TRBJ1-3; D is uncertain. In germline, CDR1 is LGHDT, CDR2 YNNKEL (reference sequence). V was cut by 4 bases and J by 1 base, with 11 bases left in between. The CDR3 spans 15 residues. The CDR3 is CASSPPGRSGNTIYF. The CDR3 DNA is TGTGCCAGCAGCCCTCCAGGTCGGTCTGGAAACACCATATATTTT.

V is TRBV28 and J is TRBJ1-5; the D gene is possibly TRBD1 (6 bases). Per the germline V gene, CDR1 is MDHEN and CDR2 is SYDVKM. This CDR3 has 15 residues. Trimming stripped 6 bases from V and 2 bases from J, with 14 bases between. As DNA, the CDR3 is TGTGCCAGCAGCCAGGGGTTGGTTGGCAATCAGCCCCAGCATTTT. Its protein product is CASSQGLVGNQPQHF.

V is TRBV29-1 and J is TRBJ2-3, with 9 nucleotides matching TRBD1. The V gene end was trimmed by 3 bases and the J gene end by 5 bases; junction bases not matched to a gene: 6. In germline, CDR1 is SQVTM, CDR2 ANQGSEA. The CDR3 loop spans 14 amino acids. The CDR3 coding sequence is TGCAGCGTTGAGGGGACAGGGAATATAGATACGCAGTATTTT. This codes for CSVEGTGNIDTQYF.

The V gene is TRBV19, the J gene TRBJ2-1, with D tentatively TRBD1 or TRBD2 (5 bases each). In germline, CDR1 is LNHDA, CDR2 SQIVND (reference sequence). The CDR3 runs 13 residues. V dropped 1 base and J dropped 6 bases, with 7 bases sitting between them. The CDR3 is CASSIAGRNEQFF. The CDR3 DNA reads TGTGCCAGTAGTATAGCGGGACGCAATGAGCAGTTCTTC.